This paragraph reports one T cell receptor beta chain. Produced via immunoSEQ multiplex PCR; TCRdb's table is partial and in-frame only. The sample shows around 200,000 clones, around 89% of them seen only once. This CDR3 is 17 amino acids long. The V gene lost 2 bases and the J gene lost 3 bases, with 17 bases spanning the gap. Looked up from germline, CDR1 is LNHDA and CDR2 is SQIVND (reference sequence). The record originates from a study of blood T cell repertoires in COVID-19. This TCR was sampled from a man aged 30 to 45 who had recovered from COVID-19. The rearrangement uses TRBV19 and TRBJ1-5; a possible D gene is TRBD1 (6 bases). Sequenced: PBMCs or T cells enriched from blood (not recorded which). CDR3 sequence reads: CASSIPGQLPHNQPQHF. The CDR3 DNA reads as TGTGCCAGTAGTATACCCGGACAGCTCCCCCACAATCAGCCCCAGCATTTT.